The present entry profiles one TCR beta chain with its context. Its antigen remains unknown. These data come from a study of vaccination and CD4 T cells after COVID-19. As for treatment: roughly ten-day PBMC culture with coronavirus spike peptide pools or control peptides (ViraFEST assay). Sequencing of cultured CD4+ T cell DNA used the Oncomine TCR Beta short-read assay. TCRdb reprocessed the PCR reads with MiXCR, giving one entry per CDR3 protein. Here the sample spans just over 15,000 distinct CDR3 sequences, approximately 71% being singletons. CDR3 length: 14 amino acids. Germline CDR1 DFQATT, CDR2 SNEGSKA (reference sequence). Between the trimmed V and J ends, which lost 3 bases and 0 bases, there was a span of 11 bases.

This clonotype originated in a human donor who had recovered from COVID-19. Sequencing was carried out using CD4+ T cells from blood, cultured in vitro. This rearrangement joins TRBV20-1 to TRBJ1-2; D ambiguous. CDR3 bases: TGCAGTGCTAGCCAGGACGGAACTAACTATGGCTACACCTTC. Amino acid sequence: CSASQDGTNYGYTF.